These 5 T cell receptor beta chains share one sample of origin, sequenced in a study of beta chain features in type 1 diabetes. Expressed TCRB transcripts were sequenced, since all the RNA that had been isolated was reverse transcribed. Assay used: immunoSEQ multiplex PCR; TCRdb lists only in-frame clones, some missing. Of 810,000 or so clones listed, roughly a sixth are singletons. What was sequenced was naive CD4+ T cells from blood. These receptors were collected from a woman aged 18-30 years in good health.

The CDR3 nucleotides read TGTGCCAGCAGCCGACGGGCGGATGAGCAGTTCTTC. It specifies CASSRRADEQFF. J is TRBJ2-1 and V is TRBV28; no reliable D call. Germline lookup yields CDR1 MDHEN and CDR2 SYDVKM. The V end was cut by 6 bases, the J end by 8 bases, with 11 bases between. The CDR3 is 12 residues long.

This clone occurred a few times. This chain joins TRBV29-1 and TRBJ1-1; D unresolved. V was clipped by 5 bases and J by 6 bases, with 13 bases between them. Germline V CDR1 and CDR2: SQVTM, ANQGSEA. The CDR3 is made up of 12 amino acids. CDR3 sequence: CSVSRGWAEAFF. Here the CDR3 DNA reads TGCAGCGTTTCCCGAGGTTGGGCTGAAGCTTTCTTT.

This clone has just a few counts. The chain carries TRBV9 and TRBJ2-2; D is ambiguous. Germline V CDR1 and CDR2: SGDLS, YYNGEE. The CDR3 extends over 12 amino acids. The V gene lost 3 bases and the J gene lost 7 bases, with 7 bases spanning the gap. CDR3 bases: TGTGCCAGCAGCGAAACGGGCGGGGAGCTGTTTTTT. Encoded protein: CASSETGGELFF.

The sample holds a few counts of this clone. The V and J genes are TRBV7-2 and TRBJ1-2; weak D call: TRBD1 (5 bases). Germline CDR1 reads SGHTA; CDR2 reads FQGNSA. Trimming took off 4 bases at V and 8 bases at J, with 17 bases between the two ends. The CDR3 has 14 amino acids. The CDR3 sequence: CASSSGRGKGGYTF. The CDR3 nucleotides read TGTGCCAGCAGCTCCGGAAGAGGCAAGGGGGGCTACACCTTC.

The V call is TRBV11-2, the J call TRBJ2-1, with a weak D call TRBD2 (6 bases). V was trimmed by 1 base and J by 8 bases, leaving 15 bases between them. The CDR3 is made up of 15 amino acids. Germline assignment: CDR1 SGHAT and CDR2 FQNNGV. For the CDR3, the DNA is TGTGCCAGCAGCTTAGTGGCGGGAAGGAACTATGAGCAGTTCTTC. It encodes CASSLVAGRNYEQFF.